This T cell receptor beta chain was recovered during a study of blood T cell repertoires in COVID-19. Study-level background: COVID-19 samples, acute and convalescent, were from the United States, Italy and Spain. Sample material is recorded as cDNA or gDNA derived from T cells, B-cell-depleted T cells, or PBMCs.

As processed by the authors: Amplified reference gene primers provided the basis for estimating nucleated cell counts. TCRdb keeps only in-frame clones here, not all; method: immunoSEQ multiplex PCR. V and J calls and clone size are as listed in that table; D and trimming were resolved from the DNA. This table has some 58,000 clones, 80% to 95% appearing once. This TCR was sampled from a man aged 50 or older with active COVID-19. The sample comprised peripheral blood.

This CDR3 is CASGRDIYGYTF. In DNA form, the CDR3 reads TGTGCTAGTGGCCGGGACATCTATGGCTACACCTTC. This sequence joins TRBV12-5 and TRBJ1-2; the D gene is possibly TRBD1 (6 bases). CDR1 and CDR2 from the germline V gene are LGHNT and FRNRAP. V was cut by 6 bases and J by 4 bases, with 9 bases left in between. This CDR3 is built from 12 residues.